Below, 27 T cell receptor beta chains from the same sample are listed, as sequenced in a study of cytomegalovirus exposure and HLA in healthy donors. PCR involved 60 Vbeta and 13 Jbeta primers. Libraries were prepared by immunoSEQ multiplex PCR; TCRdb keeps only in-frame clonotypes and omits some of them. The data show about 180,000 clones, about 80% seen once. The specimen was PBMCs. The receptors were gathered from a woman between 50 and 59 years old in good health and CMV-seronegative.

The J gene is TRBJ2-3, the V gene TRBV7-9; TRBD1 agrees at 11 bases. With V trimmed by 6 bases and J by 3 bases, 5 bases remained unmatched. The CDR3 consists of 15 residues. Germline lookup yields CDR1 SEHNR and CDR2 FQNEAQ (reference sequence). In DNA form, the CDR3 reads TGTGCCAGCAGACGGGACAGGGGGTGGACAGATACGCAGTATTTT. This sequence encodes CASRRDRGWTDTQYF. The full variable domain, with the rest looked up from reference TRBV7-9 and TRBJ2-3, is DTGVSQNPRHKITKRGQNVTFRCDPISEHNRLYWYRQTLGQGPEFLTYFQNEAQLEKSRLLSDRFSAERPKGSFSTLEIQRTEQGDSAMYLCASRRDRGWTDTQYFGPGTRLTVL.

The rearrangement joins TRBV11-3 to TRBJ2-1; 9 bases fit TRBD2. Germline-derived CDR1 and CDR2 are SGHNT and YENEEA. J was trimmed by 2 bases and V by 5 bases; bases with no gene match: 4. CDR3 length equals 15 residues. The CDR3 here is CASSASGGPYNEQFF. CDR3 coding DNA: TGTGCCAGCAGCGCGAGCGGGGGGCCCTACAATGAGCAGTTCTTC.

The rearrangement uses TRBV28 and TRBJ2-7, with 8 bases lining up with TRBD1. Trimming at V came to 7 bases and at J to 0 bases, leaving 20 bases not matched to a gene. Germline-derived CDR1 and CDR2 are MDHEN and SYDVKM. CDR3 size: 19 residues. CDR3 DNA sequence: TGTGCCAGCACGCCAGTACCGCGGTTAGGGACAGGCAACTCCTACGAGCAGTACTTC. As protein: CASTPVPRLGTGNSYEQYF.

The chain recombines TRBV6-6 with TRBJ2-7; no clear D. The CDR3 is 12 amino acids. Germline V gene data show CDR1 as MNHNY and CDR2 as SVGAGI (reference sequence). V lost 1 base and J 3 bases, leaving 4 bases between the germline ends. CDR3 DNA: TGTGCCAGCAGTTACTTATACTACGAGCAGTACTTC. As protein: CASSYLYYEQYF.

The V and J genes are TRBV5-1 and TRBJ1-2, with D perhaps matching TRBD1 (6 bases). The CDR3 runs to 13 residues. CDR1 and CDR2 (germline): SGHRS, YFSETQ. Deletions cut 4 bases from V and 8 bases from J, with 15 bases between. As DNA, the CDR3 is TGCGCCAGCAGCGAAGACAGGCCCCGCGGCTACACCTTC. Protein sequence: CASSEDRPRGYTF.

This clone was recorded a few times. The chain recombines TRBV11-2 with TRBJ2-1; 8 nucleotides match TRBD2. Per the germline V gene, CDR1 is SGHAT and CDR2 is FQNNGV. V lost 5 bases, J lost 2 bases, and 5 bases stayed unmatched. There are 15 residues in the CDR3. CDR3 sequence reads: CASSQPGGAYNEQFF. CDR3 bases: TGTGCCAGCAGCCAACCGGGGGGGGCCTACAATGAGCAGTTCTTC. Complete variable domain (other parts from reference TRBV11-2 and TRBJ2-1): EAGVAQSPRYKIIEKRQSVAFWCNPISGHATLYWYQQILGQGPKLLIQFQNNGVVDDSQLPKDRFSAERLKGVDSTLKIQPAKLEDSAVYLCASSQPGGAYNEQFFGPGTRLTVL.

This clone has more than one count but fewer than ten. The chain recombines TRBV18 with TRBJ2-7; tentatively, D is TRBD1 (5 bases). The CDR3 consists of 13 residues. Trimming left V 0 bases short and J 2 bases short, with 5 bases between. The germline V gene encodes CDR1 KGHSH and CDR2 LQKENI. The CDR3: CASSPPQAYEQYF. As DNA, the CDR3 is TGTGCCAGCTCACCACCACAGGCCTACGAGCAGTACTTC.

The rearrangement uses TRBV4-1 and TRBJ2-7, with 14 nucleotides matching TRBD2. Germline CDR1 and CDR2: MGHRA and YSYEKL. CDR3 length equals 16 residues. Losses at the gene ends were 4 bases for V and 2 bases for J; bases not matched to a gene: 4. DNA for the CDR3: TGCGCCAGCAGCCGAGGACTAGCGGGGGGAACCTACGAGCAGTACTTC. It specifies CASSRGLAGGTYEQYF.

The chain links TRBV6-5 to TRBJ2-1; 11 bases line up with TRBD2. This CDR3 spans 15 amino acids. Germline CDR1 is MNHEY and CDR2 is SVGAGI. V lost 2 bases to trimming and J lost 7 bases; unmatched junction nucleotides: 4. Here the CDR3 DNA reads TGTGCCAGCAGTTACACCCGACTAGCGGGAAATGAGCAGTTCTTC. It is translated as CASSYTRLAGNEQFF.

The gene calls are TRBV30 and TRBJ2-2; TRBD1 might be the D (6 bases). With 4 bases removed from V and 1 base from J, the gap between germline ends came to 10 bases. CDR3 length equals 14 residues. Germline loops: CDR1 GTSNPN, CDR2 SVGIG (reference sequence). The CDR3 spells CAWNHRVNTGELFF. The CDR3 region has the DNA TGTGCCTGGAATCACAGGGTGAACACCGGGGAGCTGTTTTTT.

The V gene is TRBV7-9, the J gene TRBJ2-2; weak D call: TRBD2 (5 bases). V lost 6 bases, J lost 7 bases, and 12 bases lay in between. Germline V CDR1 and CDR2: SEHNR, FQNEAQ (reference sequence). This CDR3 has 13 residues. The CDR3 protein is CASRIAHGGELFF. The CDR3 coding sequence is TGTGCCAGCAGAATAGCGCATGGCGGGGAGCTGTTTTTT.

This rearrangement joins TRBV18 to TRBJ1-2, with D possibly being TRBD1 (5 bases). Trimming took off 3 bases at V and 8 bases at J, with 13 bases between the two ends. The length of the CDR3 is 13 residues. Germline CDR1 reads KGHSH; CDR2 reads LQKENI. The CDR3, as DNA: TGTGCCAGCTCACCGAAGGAGGGGCGAGGCTACACCTTC. This translates into CASSPKEGRGYTF.

V and J are TRBV6-1 and TRBJ1-3; no reliable D call. V was trimmed by 0 bases and J by 1 base, leaving 7 bases between them. This CDR3 spans 15 amino acids. Germline assignment: CDR1 MNHNS and CDR2 SASEGT. The CDR3 nucleotides are TGTGCCAGCAGTGAAGCCGGTAATTCTGGAAACACCATATATTTT. This encodes CASSEAGNSGNTIYF.

Regarding this clone: Other DNA sequences of this sample code for an identical CDR3. This chain joins TRBV9 and TRBJ2-3, with TRBD2 as a possible D gene (5 bases). V lost 0 bases to trimming and J lost 6 bases, with 8 bases between them. This CDR3 contains 13 residues. Germline V gene sequence: CDR1 SGDLS, CDR2 YYNGEE. CDR3 DNA sequence: TGTGCCAGCAGCGTAGGGTCGGGGGATACGCAGTATTTT. Protein product: CASSVGSGDTQYF.

The CDR3 sequence: CATRRQGAGNTIYF. CDR3 coding DNA: TGTGCCACCAGGCGGCAGGGGGCTGGAAACACCATATATTTT. This chain links TRBV15 with TRBJ1-3, with TRBD1 matching 7 bases. Trimming at V came to 6 bases and at J to 2 bases, leaving 4 bases not matched to a gene. The CDR3 spans 14 residues. CDR1 is LNHNV, CDR2 YYDKDF, per germline (reference sequence).

This clone showed up just a few times. This chain joins TRBV6-1 and TRBJ2-5; D uncertain. The J call is in doubt because the DNA end fits TRBJ2-7 better. CDR3 length: 12 residues. Germline V gives CDR1 MNHNS, CDR2 SASEGT. DNA of the CDR3: TGTGCCAGCAGTGAAGGCGGCTACGAGCAGTACTTC. Residues: CASSEGGYEQYF.

V gene TRBV18 combines with J gene TRBJ2-3; perhaps TRBD1 as D (6 bases). CDR1 is KGHSH, CDR2 LQKENI, per germline. Trimming left V 1 base short and J 0 bases short, with 8 bases between. This CDR3 is 15 amino acids long. The CDR3 sequence: CASSPRTVSTDTQYF. The CDR3 DNA reads as TGTGCCAGCTCACCACGGACAGTTAGCACAGATACGCAGTATTTT.

V and J are TRBV5-1 and TRBJ2-7, with D perhaps matching TRBD1 (5 bases). The CDR3 runs to 13 residues. The ends were cut back, 4 bases at V and 4 bases at J, with 12 bases in the middle. Per germline, CDR1 SGHRS and CDR2 YFSETQ. For the CDR3, the DNA is TGCGCCAGCAGCGCGAGTGGGGCATACGAGCAGTACTTC. Protein sequence: CASSASGAYEQYF.

The chain carries TRBV19 and TRBJ1-1; 9 positions match TRBD1. The CDR3 runs 14 residues. The germline V gene has CDR1 LNHDA and CDR2 SQIVND (reference sequence). V gave up 6 bases and J gave up 5 bases; unmatched junction bases: 7. In DNA, the CDR3 is TGTGCCAGTAGCACGGGACAGGGAGGTACTGAAGCTTTCTTT. This codes for CASSTGQGGTEAFF.

The chain links TRBV7-9 to TRBJ2-7, with a weak D call TRBD1 (6 bases). V lost 1 base and J 0 bases, leaving 13 bases between the germline ends. Germline V gene sequence: CDR1 SEHNR, CDR2 FQNEAQ (reference sequence). CDR3 length: 16 amino acids. In DNA form, the CDR3 reads TGTGCCAGCAGCTTAGGTGTGGCAGGGGACTCCTACGAGCAGTACTTC. It codes for CASSLGVAGDSYEQYF.

The V call is TRBV9, the J call TRBJ2-1; TRBD2 matches 9 bases. The CDR3 extends over 15 amino acids. V dropped 8 bases and J dropped 1; count of bases not matched to a gene: 7. In germline, CDR1 is SGDLS, CDR2 YYNGEE. The CDR3 here is CASSISGSSYNEQFF. The CDR3, as DNA: TGTGCCAGTTCGATTAGCGGGAGTTCCTACAATGAGCAGTTCTTC. Based on the CDR3 plus reference TRBV9 and TRBJ2-1, the full variable domain is DSGVTQTPKHLITATGQRVTLRCSPRSGDLSVYWYQQSLDQGLQFLIQYYNGEERAKGNILERFSAQQFPDLHSELNLSSLELGDSALYFCASSISGSSYNEQFFGPGTRLTVL.

The V call is TRBV5-1, the J call TRBJ2-7; the match to TRBD2 covers 14 bases. The germline V gene has CDR1 SGHRS and CDR2 YFSETQ. This CDR3 spans 16 amino acids. The junction had 2 bases not matched to a gene; V was cut back by 3 bases and J by 0 bases. This CDR3 is CASSWGLAGDSYEQYF. The CDR3 DNA follows: TGCGCCAGCAGCTGGGGACTAGCGGGGGACTCCTACGAGCAGTACTTC.

The chain has TRBV19 and TRBJ1-1; D is unclear. The germline CDR1 and CDR2 sequences are LNHDA and SQIVND (reference sequence). The germline V and J ends were trimmed by 3 bases and 5 bases, with 13 bases remaining between them. This CDR3 is built from 14 residues. CDR3 region: CASSIAGIETEAFF. The CDR3 DNA sequence: TGTGCCAGTAGTATTGCGGGGATTGAGACTGAAGCTTTCTTT.

The chain recombines TRBV2 with TRBJ2-1, with TRBD2 matching over 10 bases. The V segment lost 5 bases and the J segment 7 bases; nucleotides outside the gene matches: 11. Germline V lookup: CDR1 SNHLY, CDR2 FYNNEI. The CDR3 runs to 16 residues. CDR3 loop: CASSRISGRVGNEQFF. In nucleotides, the CDR3 is TGTGCCAGCAGTAGAATCAGCGGGAGGGTCGGGAATGAGCAGTTCTTC.

The chain carries TRBV2 and TRBJ1-5, with 11 positions matching TRBD1. Germline V gene data show CDR1 as SNHLY and CDR2 as FYNNEI. This CDR3 region has 15 residues. V shed 2 bases and J 5 bases; nucleotides not matched to a gene: 2. CDR3: CASSERTGGYQPQHF. The CDR3 DNA sequence: TGTGCCAGCAGTGAAAGGACAGGGGGCTATCAGCCCCAGCATTTT.

This rearrangement joins TRBV18 to TRBJ1-1; TRBD1 might be the D (5 bases). CDR1 is KGHSH, CDR2 LQKENI, per germline. V was clipped by 3 bases and J by 8 bases, with 16 bases between them. The CDR3 length is 14 residues. CDR3 in amino acids: CASSPQRERQEAFF. Here the CDR3 DNA reads TGTGCCAGCTCACCCCAACGGGAGCGACAGGAAGCTTTCTTT.

The chain combines TRBV27 with TRBJ2-7; the D gene is possibly TRBD1 (6 bases). CDR1 MNHEY and CDR2 SMNVEV come from the germline V gene (reference sequence). V lost 7 bases to trimming and J lost 2 bases, with 18 bases between them. This CDR3 spans 15 amino acids. The CDR3 loop is CASILDYRAPYEQYF. The DNA of the CDR3 is TGTGCCAGCATCTTGGATTACAGGGCCCCCTACGAGCAGTACTTC.